The 32 T cell receptor beta chains in this list originate from one sample, sequenced in a study of shared clonotypes between healthy human individuals. TCRdb's table, derived via immunoSEQ multiplex PCR, lists solely in-frame clones and lacks some. Among about 690,000 clones listed, roughly 88% were seen once. The source material was memory CD8+ T cells from PBMCs. Subset reported: CD45RO+ cells pooled with CCR7-negative TemRA cells. These receptors were obtained from a man younger than 35 in good health. Some clones in this sample may be carry-over from other donors' samples.

CDR3 sequence (DNA): TGTGCCACCAGCATGGTTAGCGGGATTTACAATGAGCAGTTCTTC. It codes for CATSMVSGIYNEQFF. The V gene is TRBV15, the J gene TRBJ2-1, with 8 bases lining up with TRBD2. Looked up from germline, CDR1 is LNHNV and CDR2 is YYDKDF (reference sequence). CDR3 length equals 15 residues. V dropped 4 bases and J dropped 4; count of bases not matched to a gene: 6.

V and J are TRBV28 and TRBJ2-7; a weak D match, TRBD2 (6 bases). V was pared by 2 bases and J by 3 bases, with 11 bases between. The CDR3 extends over 14 amino acids. Germline lookup yields CDR1 MDHEN and CDR2 SYDVKM. The CDR3 loop reads CASSLGSGFYEQYF. The DNA for the CDR3 is TGTGCCAGCAGTTTAGGTAGCGGATTCTACGAGCAGTACTTC. The full variable domain, completed using reference TRBV28 and TRBJ2-7, is DVKVTQSSRYLVKRTGEKVFLECVQDMDHENMFWYRQDPGLGLRLIYFSYDVKMKEKGDIPEGYSVSREKKERFSLILESASTNQTSMYLCASSLGSGFYEQYFGPGTRLTVT.

The chain uses TRBV19 and TRBJ1-1; no definite D call. Germline lookup yields CDR1 LNHDA and CDR2 SQIVND (reference sequence). V was cut by 4 bases and J by 1 base, with 13 bases left in between. CDR3 size: 15 residues. The CDR3 loop is CASSTAGRSNTEAFF. The DNA of the CDR3 is TGTGCCAGTAGTACCGCCGGTCGATCGAACACTGAAGCTTTCTTT.

The chain has TRBV16 and TRBJ2-2; the D gene is possibly TRBD2 (6 bases). The germline gives CDR1 KGHSY, CDR2 FQNENV. Trimming pared 5 bases from V and 4 bases from J, leaving 20 bases between. The CDR3 spans 17 residues. The CDR3 DNA sequence: TGTGCCAGCAGCGAAATTTTCCCCGGGAGTGGCACCGGGGAGCTGTTTTTT. As protein: CASSEIFPGSGTGELFF.

The chain combines TRBV2 with TRBJ2-1; D is perhaps TRBD1 or TRBD2 (6 bases each). The CDR3 covers 14 residues. The germline V gene encodes CDR1 SNHLY and CDR2 FYNNEI. The ends were cut back, 11 bases at V and 6 bases at J, with 20 bases in the middle. CDR3 DNA sequence: TGTGCCGCCCCACGGGGGACACGGGTCAATGAGCAGTTCTTC. Its protein is CAAPRGTRVNEQFF. The full variable domain, rest sourced from reference TRBV2 and TRBJ2-1, is EPEVTQTPSHQVTQMGQEVILRCVPISNHLYFYWYRQILGQKVEFLVSFYNNEISEKSEIFDDQFSVERPDGSNFTLKIRSTKLEDSAMYFCAAPRGTRVNEQFFGPGTRLTVL.

The V call is TRBV28, the J call TRBJ2-7; 11 bases line up with TRBD2. Germline assignment: CDR1 MDHEN and CDR2 SYDVKM. This CDR3 is built from 15 residues. The junction had 7 bases not matched to a gene; V was cut back by 5 bases and J by 4 bases. The CDR3 loop reads CASSPGLAGLYEQYF. The CDR3 DNA sequence: TGTGCCAGCAGTCCCGGACTAGCGGGCCTTTACGAGCAGTACTTC.

The genes are TRBV4-1 and TRBJ2-5; D might be TRBD2 (5 bases). Near its end, the DNA agrees better with TRBJ2-7, so the J call may be wrong. Germline-derived CDR1 and CDR2 are MGHRA and YSYEKL. The CDR3 is 13 residues long. Here the CDR3 DNA reads TGCGCCAGCAGCCACCGACTATACTACGAGCAGTACTTC. Residues: CASSHRLYYEQYF.

This chain joins TRBV27 and TRBJ2-1; 10 bases map to TRBD2. J lost 2 bases, V lost 6 bases, and 7 bases had no gene match. Germline V gives CDR1 MNHEY, CDR2 SMNVEV (reference sequence). The CDR3 is 16 residues long. CDR3 loop: CASRRWTSGTYNEQFF. The CDR3 nucleotides are TGTGCCAGCAGACGATGGACTAGCGGTACCTACAATGAGCAGTTCTTC.

This clone has only one observation. The chain joins TRBV7-6 to TRBJ2-1, with 9 bases matching TRBD2. V was pared by 1 base and J by 8 bases, with 3 bases of the junction left unmatched. This CDR3 is 14 amino acids long. Germline V gene sequence: CDR1 SGHVS, CDR2 FNYEAQ. Here the CDR3 reads CASSLGWTSDEQFF. In nucleotides, the CDR3 is TGTGCCAGCAGCTTAGGCTGGACTAGCGATGAGCAGTTCTTC.

The V call is TRBV11-1, the J call TRBJ2-7; 7 positions agree with TRBD2. Germline trimming cut 5 bases from V and 3 bases from J; bases unmatched to any gene: 4. This CDR3 has 13 amino acids. The germline CDR1 and CDR2 sequences are SGHAT and FQDESV (reference sequence). CDR3 nucleotides: TGTGCCAGCAGCCCCCGGGAGGACTACGAGCAGTACTTC. Translating gives CASSPREDYEQYF.

This chain connects TRBV6-5 to TRBJ1-5; 8 bases align to TRBD1. The CDR3 has 16 residues. Germline lookup yields CDR1 MNHEY and CDR2 SVGAGI. The J segment lost 3 bases and the V segment lost 4 bases, leaving 8 bases of the junction unmatched. The CDR3 bases are TGTGCCAGCAGTTTGTCAGGGGGCCACCCCAATCAGCCCCAGCATTTT. Protein product: CASSLSGGHPNQPQHF.

The gene calls are TRBV28 and TRBJ2-3, with D possibly TRBD2 on 5 matching bases. CDR1 MDHEN and CDR2 SYDVKM come from the germline V gene. The V and J ends lost 4 bases and 6 bases respectively, with 5 bases between them. This CDR3 is built from 11 residues. The CDR3 protein is CASSSGDTQYF. In DNA form, the CDR3 reads TGTGCCAGCAGTTCGGGGGATACGCAGTATTTT.

The gene calls are TRBV29-1 and TRBJ1-3, with a possible D match to TRBD1 (6 bases). Germline values: CDR1 SQVTM, CDR2 ANQGSEA. CDR3 length: 15 amino acids. V lost 3 bases, J lost 1 base, and 13 bases lay in between. For the CDR3, the DNA is TGCAGCGTTGATCAAAGGGGACAATCTGGAAACACCATATATTTT. It codes for CSVDQRGQSGNTIYF.

This clone turned up a few times. The V and J genes are TRBV7-9 and TRBJ1-2, with D tentatively TRBD1 (6 bases). With 3 bases removed from V and 0 bases from J, the gap between germline ends came to 17 bases. The CDR3 has 17 amino acids. The germline CDR1 and CDR2 sequences are SEHNR and FQNEAQ (reference sequence). The CDR3 here is CASSFLAPDRANYGYTF. In nucleotides, the CDR3 is TGTGCCAGCAGCTTTCTTGCCCCGGACAGAGCTAACTATGGCTACACCTTC.

The chain is built from TRBV7-8 and TRBJ2-5, with 11 bases aligning to TRBD2. The CDR3 is 15 amino acids. Germline V CDR1 and CDR2: SGHVS, FQNEAQ. V lost 5 bases and J lost 2; bases outside the gene matches: 4. CDR3 region: CASSPGLAVQETQYF. The DNA of the CDR3 is TGTGCCAGCAGCCCGGGACTAGCGGTGCAAGAGACCCAGTACTTC.

The chain employs TRBV7-9 and TRBJ2-2; D is perhaps TRBD2 (7 bases). The CDR3 is made up of 14 amino acids. CDR1 is SEHNR, CDR2 FQNEAQ, per germline (reference sequence). V was clipped by 7 bases and J by 6 bases, with 15 bases between them. The CDR3: CASTGGAKAGELFF. The CDR3 DNA is TGTGCCAGCACGGGGGGCGCGAAGGCCGGGGAGCTGTTTTTT.

This clone was counted a few times. Written as DNA, the CDR3 is TGTGCCAGCAGCCTTGAGGGACAGAGGGTTGGTGGCTACACCTTC. Protein: CASSLEGQRVGGYTF. This chain uses TRBV7-8 with TRBJ1-2, with 7 bases lining up with TRBD1. Per the germline V gene, CDR1 is SGHVS and CDR2 is FQNEAQ. V was clipped by 5 bases and J by 7 bases; unmatched bases: 13. The CDR3 sequence is 15 residues long.

This chain's CDR3 is CAVGEDPRGTEAFF. The CDR3 region has the DNA TGTGCCGTCGGGGAAGACCCCCGGGGCACTGAAGCTTTCTTT. V gene TRBV10-3 combines with J gene TRBJ1-1, with D uncertain. Between the trimmed V and J ends, which lost 11 bases and 4 bases, there was a span of 20 bases. CDR3 size: 14 residues. Germline V lookup: CDR1 ENHRY, CDR2 SYGVKD.

The V gene is TRBV11-2, the J gene TRBJ2-1; 7 bases line up with TRBD2. CDR1 and CDR2 from the germline V gene are SGHAT and FQNNGV. Trimming took 4 bases from V and 4 from J; bases not matched to a gene: 7. The length of the CDR3 is 15 residues. CDR3 bases: TGTGCCAGCAGCTGGGAGGGAGGTCATTACAATGAGCAGTTCTTC. Translation: CASSWEGGHYNEQFF.

This clone was seen once. This chain uses TRBV30 with TRBJ2-7; D possibly corresponds to TRBD2 (5 bases). The V gene lost 3 bases and the J gene lost 4 bases, with 13 bases spanning the gap. Per germline, CDR1 GTSNPN and CDR2 SVGIG (reference sequence). This CDR3 spans 13 amino acids. The CDR3 bases are TGTGCCTGGAGCGAGGGAAGGAAGTACGAGCAGTACTTC. Amino acids: CAWSEGRKYEQYF. The full variable domain, rest sourced from reference TRBV30 and TRBJ2-7, is SQTIHQWPATLVQPVGSPLSLECTVEGTSNPNLYWYRQAAGRGLQLLFYSVGIGQISSEVPQNLSASRPQDRQFILSSKKLLLSDSGFYLCAWSEGRKYEQYFGPGTRLTVT.

The chain carries TRBV4-2 and TRBJ2-7; 7 bases line up with TRBD1. The CDR3 has 13 amino acids. The trim removed 3 bases at V and 5 bases at J, leaving 4 bases unmatched. Germline V CDR1 and CDR2: LGHNA, YNFKEQ. CDR3 amino acids: CASSQRGPDEQYF. The CDR3 DNA reads TGTGCCAGCAGCCAGAGGGGGCCCGACGAGCAGTACTTC.

The V and J genes are TRBV28 and TRBJ1-2; TRBD1 aligns across 8 bases. The CDR3 has 16 residues. In germline, CDR1 is MDHEN, CDR2 SYDVKM. J gave up 0 bases and V 5 bases, and 8 bases lay outside the gene matches. CDR3 residues: CASSLPRTGTNYGYTF. CDR3 in DNA: TGTGCCAGCAGTCTGCCCCGGACAGGGACTAACTATGGCTACACCTTC.

The chain combines TRBV27 with TRBJ2-7; TRBD2 agrees at 11 bases. V was clipped by 6 bases and J by 3 bases; unmatched bases: 7. The CDR3 is made up of 15 amino acids. CDR1 MNHEY and CDR2 SMNVEV come from the germline V gene (reference sequence). The CDR3 reads CASRGRLAGSYEQYF. Written as DNA, the CDR3 is TGTGCCAGCAGGGGACGACTAGCGGGAAGCTACGAGCAGTACTTC.

The rearrangement uses TRBV7-9 and TRBJ1-1; D remains ambiguous. The V and J ends lost 4 bases and 5 bases respectively, with 11 bases between them. This CDR3 comprises 13 residues. Germline values: CDR1 SEHNR, CDR2 FQNEAQ (reference sequence). CDR3 nucleotides: TGTGCCAGCAGCTCCGCGGTCGCGACTGAAGCTTTCTTT. Amino acids: CASSSAVATEAFF. The full variable domain, completed using reference TRBV7-9 and TRBJ1-1, is DTGVSQNPRHKITKRGQNVTFRCDPISEHNRLYWYRQTLGQGPEFLTYFQNEAQLEKSRLLSDRFSAERPKGSFSTLEIQRTEQGDSAMYLCASSSAVATEAFFGQGTRLTVV.

This chain joins TRBV9 and TRBJ2-7; tentatively, D is TRBD2 (6 bases). CDR1 is SGDLS, CDR2 YYNGEE, per germline. V shed 0 bases and J shed 2 bases, with 12 bases lying between them. The CDR3 spans 15 residues. In DNA form, the CDR3 reads TGTGCCAGCAGCGTAGCGGGACTGAGTGCCTACGAGCAGTACTTC. Amino acids: CASSVAGLSAYEQYF.

The gene calls are TRBV27 and TRBJ2-7; D unresolved. Germline CDR1 reads MNHEY; CDR2 reads SMNVEV (reference sequence). Trimming shortened V by 3 bases and J by 1 base, and 10 bases separated the two germline ends. The CDR3 length is 14 residues. DNA of the CDR3: TGTGCCAGCAGTTTGGGCGGCAGGTCCTACGAGCAGTACTTC. Translated, it gives CASSLGGRSYEQYF.

This chain uses TRBV2 with TRBJ2-7, with 10 bases identical to TRBD1. J lost 4 bases, V lost 6 bases, and 9 bases had no gene match. This CDR3 spans 15 amino acids. The germline V gene has CDR1 SNHLY and CDR2 FYNNEI. The CDR3 is CASSLLTGGRYEQYF. The CDR3 region has the DNA TGTGCCAGCAGCCTGTTGACAGGGGGCAGGTACGAGCAGTACTTC.

The chain uses TRBV28 and TRBJ2-3; a weak D match, TRBD2 (6 bases). The CDR3 contains 13 residues. The V end was cut by 6 bases, the J end by 4 bases, with 11 bases between. Germline V gene sequence: CDR1 MDHEN, CDR2 SYDVKM. CDR3 coding DNA: TGTGCCAGCAGCCAGGGACTCTCAGATACGCAGTATTTT. Its translation is CASSQGLSDTQYF.

This chain joins TRBV30 and TRBJ2-3; D might be TRBD1 (6 bases). V was clipped by 2 bases and J by 0 bases, with 21 bases between them. The CDR3 has 18 amino acids. Germline CDR1 is GTSNPN and CDR2 is SVGIG (reference sequence). CDR3 in amino acids: CAWSWQGRKFVSTDTQYF. CDR3 bases: TGTGCCTGGAGTTGGCAGGGGAGAAAATTCGTTAGCACAGATACGCAGTATTTT.

On this clone: Since a much larger clone is just one base distant, this may be a read error. This sample also contains other DNA sequences that code for the same CDR3. CDR3 in amino acids: CASSQETSGSYEQYF. In DNA form, the CDR3 reads TGTGCCAGCAGCCAAGAGACTAGCGGGAGTTACGAGCAGTACTTC. The chain links TRBV4-2 to TRBJ2-7, with 12 nucleotides matching TRBD2. With V trimmed by 0 bases and J by 4 bases, 1 base remained unmatched. Germline V lookup: CDR1 LGHNA, CDR2 YNFKEQ. This CDR3 is built from 15 residues.

The J gene is TRBJ2-7, the V gene TRBV5-4; 7 nucleotides align to TRBD2. V shed 0 bases, J shed 7 bases, and the junction held 4 bases outside the gene matches. The germline CDR1 and CDR2 sequences are SGHNT and YYREEE (reference sequence). The CDR3 runs 13 residues. CDR3 in DNA: TGTGCCAGCAGCTTGGGGGGAGGGCTTGAGCAGTACTTC. It translates to CASSLGGGLEQYF.

The chain is built from TRBV28 and TRBJ2-7, with 9 bases fitting TRBD2. Germline values: CDR1 MDHEN, CDR2 SYDVKM. J was trimmed by 4 bases and V by 6 bases; bases with no gene match: 10. This CDR3 spans 15 amino acids. CDR3 region: CASRPLAGGPYEQYF. In DNA, the CDR3 is TGTGCCAGCAGACCTCTCGCGGGAGGGCCATACGAGCAGTACTTC.